The present entry profiles one T cell receptor beta chain with its context. Its antigen is still unknown. This sample includes further DNA sequences coding for the same CDR3. V was cut by 3 bases and J by 3 bases, with 6 bases left in between. The CDR3 covers 11 residues. The V gene's germline CDR1 is GTSNPN and CDR2 SVGIG (reference sequence). The sample originates from a study of shared clonotypes between healthy human individuals. Broader study findings: In contrast to clonotypes shared by all four donors, non-shared clonotypes had lower generation probabilities.

As originally analysed: ImmunoSEQ gave junction-only sequences without quality scores, so filtering differed. Sequencing used immunoSEQ multiplex PCR; TCRdb keeps in-frame clones, though not all of them. The DNA was the basis for D and trimming; V, J and clone size are from that table. This sample carries under 1,100,000 clones, around 74% of them seen once, and the ten largest clones take 1.2% to 1.5%. This receptor was obtained from a man between 18 and 35 years old in good health. The J gene is TRBJ2-7, the V gene TRBV30; D may be TRBD2 (5 bases). Sequenced sample: memory CD4+ T cells sorted from blood. The sample's subset: CD45RA-negative fraction. As DNA, the CDR3 is TGTGCCTGGAGCCGGGGCTACGAGCAGTACTTC. Translated: CAWSRGYEQYF.